One T cell receptor (beta chain) is described in this entry. Per the original data handling: Reference gene primer amplification gave nucleated cell count estimates. Clones were read by immunoSEQ multiplex PCR, and TCRdb kept only the in-frame ones, dropping some. That table furnishes V, J and clone size, whereas the DNA furnished D and trimming. In the table there are some 390,000 clones, about nine tenths of which are singletons. The sample originates from a study of blood T cell repertoires in COVID-19. Study at large: Specimens from acute and convalescent COVID-19 originated in the United States, Italy and Spain. Sources were T cells, B-cell-depleted T cells, or PBMCs; the material itself was cDNA or gDNA.

With 5 bases removed from V and 10 bases from J, the gap between germline ends came to 24 bases. Germline V lookup: CDR1 ENHRY, CDR2 SYGVKD. The CDR3 contains 16 residues. Followed over time, Seattle patients had been enrolled while infection was active. Sequencing was carried out using peripheral blood. This clonotype was obtained from a woman in her 40s with COVID-19, enrolled during active disease. The chain joins TRBV10-3 to TRBJ2-1, with D perhaps TRBD2 (6 bases). In DNA, the CDR3 is TGTGCCATCAGTTCACCCCGGGACTCCCTCTTAAGCGAGCAGTTCTTC. Residues: CAISSPRDSLLSEQFF.